Below, 10 T cell receptor beta chains from the same sample are listed, as sequenced in a study of OX40 agonist ivuxolimab in advanced cancers. The method was immunoSEQ multiplex PCR; TCRdb's version includes in-frame clones alone and lacks a portion of them. The sample shows just under 65,000 clones, around 80% of them seen only once. The sample was CD4+ or CD8+ T cells sorted from blood, taken in a trial of the OX40 agonist ivuxolimab. All receptors come from an adult with an advanced solid tumor such as melanoma, head and neck, liver or kidney cancer.

Here the CDR3 DNA reads TGTGCCAGCAGCCCCTCCCTGCTCCCTAATGAAAAACTGTTTTTT. It yields the protein CASSPSLLPNEKLFF. The genes are TRBV7-9 and TRBJ1-4; D gene ambiguous. Germline V CDR1 and CDR2: SEHNR, FQNEAQ (reference sequence). V was trimmed by 5 bases and J by 3 bases, leaving 13 bases between them. This CDR3 has 15 residues.

The gene calls are TRBV15 and TRBJ2-3; 8 nucleotides match TRBD1. After removal of 3 bases from V and 1 base from J, the junction contained 3 bases not matched to a gene. The CDR3 spans 15 residues. The V gene's germline CDR1 is LNHNV and CDR2 YYDKDF (reference sequence). The chain's CDR3 is CATSRGQVGTDTQYF. CDR3 sequence (DNA): TGTGCCACCAGCAGGGGACAGGTGGGCACAGATACGCAGTATTTT. The entire variable domain, with the rest obtained from reference TRBV15 and TRBJ2-3, is as follows: DAMVIQNPRYQVTQFGKPVTLSCSQTLNHNVMYWYQQKSSQAPKLLFHYYDKDFNNEADTPDNFQSRRPNTSFCFLDIRSPGLGDTAMYLCATSRGQVGTDTQYFGPGTRLTVL.

The chain carries TRBV2 and TRBJ2-5; 7 positions match TRBD2. V was clipped by 2 bases and J by 5 bases; unmatched bases: 5. Germline V CDR1 and CDR2: SNHLY, FYNNEI. This CDR3 region has 14 residues. The CDR3 here is CASSELGGKETQYF. The CDR3, as DNA: TGTGCCAGCAGTGAACTCGGGGGGAAGGAGACCCAGTACTTC.

V is TRBV27 and J is TRBJ1-2, with D possibly TRBD1 on 6 matching bases. V dropped 0 bases and J dropped 8 bases, with 16 bases sitting between them. Germline lookup yields CDR1 MNHEY and CDR2 SMNVEV (reference sequence). This CDR3 has 15 amino acids. The chain's CDR3 is CASSLSGAPGGGYTF. In DNA form, the CDR3 reads TGTGCCAGCAGTTTATCGGGGGCCCCGGGAGGAGGCTACACCTTC.

The count of this clone is one. V usage is TRBV21-1 and J usage is TRBJ1-2; the tabulated D call, TRBD1, remains unverified against the DNA. TRBV21-1 is a documented pseudogene. The CDR3 has 14 residues. The CDR3 sequence: CASIKITPSYGYTF. In DNA form, the CDR3 reads TGTGCCAGCATCAAGATCACCCCCAGCTATGGCTACACCTTC.

This clone was found a few times. The chain employs TRBV7-8 and TRBJ2-6; D is perhaps TRBD1 (6 bases). Germline loops: CDR1 SGHVS, CDR2 FQNEAQ. Trimming cost V 1 base and J 2 bases, with 15 bases left between them. This CDR3 is built from 18 residues. CDR3 protein: CASSLEGRGFTGANVLTF. The CDR3 DNA sequence: TGTGCCAGCAGCTTAGAGGGCAGGGGATTCACTGGGGCCAACGTCCTGACTTTC.

As to this clone: The same CDR3 can be traced to other DNA sequences in this sample. The chain has TRBV5-1 and TRBJ2-5, with D maybe TRBD2 (6 bases). The V gene lost 0 bases and the J gene lost 4 bases, with 7 bases spanning the gap. The CDR3 loop spans 13 amino acids. Germline V CDR1 and CDR2: SGHRS, YFSETQ. CDR3 loop: CASSLGGGETQYF. The CDR3 coding sequence is TGCGCCAGCAGCTTGGGGGGAGGAGAGACCCAGTACTTC.

There are a few counts of this clone. The J gene is TRBJ1-2, the V gene TRBV30, with TRBD1 matching 8 bases. From germline, CDR1 is GTSNPN and CDR2 SVGIG (reference sequence). The J segment lost 7 bases and the V segment lost 5 bases, leaving 6 bases of the junction unmatched. This CDR3 is 12 amino acids long. CDR3 in DNA: TGTGCCTGGGGCAGGGGGCAGGTTGGCTACACCTTC. It yields the protein CAWGRGQVGYTF.

This chain uses TRBV4-2 with TRBJ2-3, with no clear D. The CDR3 has 13 amino acids. The V gene's germline CDR1 is LGHNA and CDR2 YNFKEQ. V was cut by 0 bases and J by 14 bases, with 15 bases left in between. CDR3 DNA sequence: TGTGCCAGCAGCCAAGACGGGCGCGGCTTTGGGTATTTT. It specifies CASSQDGRGFGYF.

This clone was observed many times. CDR3 sequence (DNA): TGTGCCAGCACCGAGGACACGAGCTACACCTTC. Amino acid sequence: CASTEDTSYTF. The rearrangement joins TRBV2 to TRBJ1-2, with a weak D call TRBD1 (5 bases). There are 11 residues in the CDR3. Trimming removed 7 bases at V and 9 bases at J, with 12 bases between. CDR1 is SNHLY, CDR2 FYNNEI, per germline.